The 5 T cell receptor beta chains given below trace back to one sample, sequenced in a study of cytomegalovirus exposure and HLA in healthy donors. Only in-frame clones appear in the TCRdb table, and some are missing; sequencing was by immunoSEQ multiplex PCR. The sample has 200,000 or so clones; around 84% are singletons. Sequenced: PBMCs. Receptors originate from a man aged 18 to 29 in good health and CMV-seropositive.

The chain couples TRBV30 to TRBJ1-2, with a tentative D call TRBD1 (6 bases). The V end was cut by 1 base, the J end by 10 bases, with 16 bases between. The germline gives CDR1 GTSNPN, CDR2 SVGIG (reference sequence). This CDR3 is built from 13 residues. Here the CDR3 DNA reads TGTGCCTGGAGTGGGCCAGGGGTCCGGGACTACACCTTC. Encoded protein: CAWSGPGVRDYTF.

The CDR3 sequence: CASRQSDRGTGELFF. For the CDR3, the DNA is TGTGCCAGCAGGCAATCGGACAGGGGCACCGGGGAGCTGTTTTTT. V and J are TRBV6-5 and TRBJ2-2; 9 bases are a match to TRBD1. The CDR3 has 15 amino acids. Germline V gives CDR1 MNHEY, CDR2 SVGAGI. The J segment lost 4 bases and the V segment lost 6 bases, leaving 6 bases of the junction unmatched.

The count of this clone is one. Other DNA sequences in this specimen translate into the identical CDR3. This chain uses TRBV11-1 with TRBJ2-7, with no clear D. The length of the CDR3 is 13 residues. Germline lookup yields CDR1 SGHAT and CDR2 FQDESV (reference sequence). Trimming stripped 3 bases from V and 0 bases from J, with 6 bases between. In nucleotides, the CDR3 is TGTGCCAGCAGCTTGGGCACCTCCTACGAGCAGTACTTC. It encodes CASSLGTSYEQYF.

This clone was seen more than once but under ten times. The genes are TRBV12-5 and TRBJ2-7; possibly TRBD1 for D (6 bases). Germline V gene sequence: CDR1 LGHNT, CDR2 FRNRAP. The CDR3 is 15 residues long. Between the trimmed V and J ends, which lost 1 base and 4 bases, there was a span of 14 bases. DNA for the CDR3: TGTGCTAGTGGTTTGGACAGGGTGGGATTGTACGAGCAGTACTTC. Residues: CASGLDRVGLYEQYF.

The gene calls are TRBV7-9 and TRBJ2-3; D is perhaps TRBD2 (6 bases). Germline V gene data show CDR1 as SEHNR and CDR2 as FQNEAQ (reference sequence). This CDR3 region has 16 residues. Trimming shortened V by 1 base and J by 4 bases, and 15 bases separated the two germline ends. In DNA, the CDR3 is TGTGCCAGCAGCTTAGTGTCCGGGAGCGGTGCAGATACGCAGTATTTT. This gives the protein CASSLVSGSGADTQYF.